This TCR beta chain comes out of a study of T cell responses to AZD1222 COVID-19 vaccine. About the research overall: Second-dose intervals near 4 or 12 weeks were combined.

A note on this clone: What it recognizes is unknown.

Notes on the study in general: Donors skewed white British and female; clonal diversity was possibly underestimated. CD4 TCRs associated with vaccination spanned spike, dominating at 160-218 and 743-854. Unmutated regions of variants are reportedly targeted by nearly half of spike-specific TCRs.

Generated by immunoSEQ multiplex PCR, the TCRdb table keeps only in-frame clones and is missing some. The repertoire has around 100,000 clones, just under 95% of them found once; the top ten carry approximately 2.2%. This CDR3 has 12 amino acids. Looked up from germline, CDR1 is LNHDA and CDR2 is SQIVND (reference sequence). Trimming took 3 bases from V and 7 from J, leaving 7 bases between them. The rearrangement joins TRBV19 to TRBJ1-5; D unclear. This sequence originates from an adult in good health. Source: peripheral blood, taken on day 0 of AZD1222 vaccination. CDR3 coding DNA: TGTGCCAGTAGTATCGGCTGGCAGCCCCAGCATTTT. It encodes CASSIGWQPQHF. Variable domain in full (rest from reference TRBV19 and TRBJ1-5): DGGITQSPKYLFRKEGQNVTLSCEQNLNHDAMYWYRQDPGQGLRLIYYSQIVNDFQKGDIAEGYSVSREKKESFPLTVTSAQKNPTAFYLCASSIGWQPQHFGDGTRLSIL.